What follows are 23 T cell receptor beta chains derived from one specimen sequenced in a study of T-cell reconstitution after alpha-beta-depleted transplantation in children. TCRbeta library construction was performed incorporating unique molecular identifiers. MiXCR was run by TCRdb on the PCR reads, yielding one entry per CDR3 protein. In the table there are about 500,000 distinct CDR3 sequences, approximately 30% of which are singletons. Sequenced material: PBMCs from the stem cell graft donor, taken from the stem cell graft. The receptor set was obtained from a human donor who donated a stem cell graft to a child with aplastic anemia.

In its sample, this clonotype was seen once. V is TRBV20-1 and J is TRBJ2-7; a possible D gene is TRBD2 (5 bases). Trimming stripped 6 bases from V and 3 bases from J, with 15 bases between. CDR1 and CDR2 from the germline V gene are DFQATT and SNEGSKA (reference sequence). The CDR3 length is 13 residues. CDR3 DNA sequence: TGCAGTGCACCGGACTCAAAGATCTACGAGCAGTACTTC. This encodes CSAPDSKIYEQYF.

The chain uses TRBV9 and TRBJ2-3; 8 nucleotides match TRBD2. J was trimmed by 2 bases and V by 4 bases; bases with no gene match: 9. CDR3 length: 16 residues. Germline CDR1 is SGDLS and CDR2 is YYNGEE. Here the CDR3 reads CASSITSGGYTDTQYF. CDR3 DNA: TGTGCCAGCAGCATAACTAGCGGTGGATACACAGATACGCAGTATTTT.

The chain uses TRBV18 and TRBJ2-5; 9 positions match TRBD2. The CDR3 sequence is 15 residues long. The V gene end was trimmed by 2 bases and the J gene end by 4 bases; junction bases not matched to a gene: 5. CDR1 is KGHSH and CDR2 is LQKENI in the germline V gene. The CDR3 region has the DNA TGTGCCAGCTCACCAGCGGGAGGGCCGACAGAGACCCAGTACTTC. This gives the protein CASSPAGGPTETQYF.

In its sample, this clonotype was seen once. This sequence joins TRBV30 and TRBJ1-4; no reliable D call. From germline, CDR1 is GTSNPN and CDR2 SVGIG (reference sequence). CDR3 length: 16 residues. With 0 bases removed from V and 0 bases from J, the gap between germline ends came to 11 bases. The chain's CDR3 is CAWSVTRTATNEKLFF. Written as DNA, the CDR3 is TGTGCCTGGAGTGTAACCCGGACGGCAACTAATGAAAAACTGTTTTTT.

This chain connects TRBV28 to TRBJ1-5, with D tentatively TRBD1 (6 bases). This CDR3 region has 16 residues. Germline-derived CDR1 and CDR2 are MDHEN and SYDVKM. The V end was cut by 5 bases, the J end by 9 bases, with 23 bases between. The CDR3 is CASSPQALGARMPQHF. CDR3 DNA sequence: TGTGCCAGCAGTCCTCAGGCGTTGGGGGCCCGAATGCCCCAGCATTTT.

The chain is built from TRBV2 and TRBJ1-1, with D unclear. The germline gives CDR1 SNHLY, CDR2 FYNNEI. CDR3 length: 15 residues. Deletions cut 7 bases from V and 8 bases from J, with 23 bases between. The CDR3: CASTTEATRMAEAFF. CDR3 sequence (DNA): TGTGCCAGCACCACCGAAGCCACCAGGATGGCCGAAGCTTTCTTT.

The chain recombines TRBV20-1 with TRBJ2-1; the D gene could be TRBD1 or TRBD2 (6 bases each). The CDR3 extends over 15 amino acids. CDR1 is DFQATT and CDR2 is SNEGSKA in the germline V gene (reference sequence). The V end was cut by 5 bases, the J end by 9 bases, with 23 bases between. The CDR3: CSAHSGAEILSEQFF. CDR3 nucleotide sequence: TGCAGTGCTCACTCGGGGGCCGAGATCCTCAGTGAGCAGTTCTTC.

The chain is built from TRBV7-6 and TRBJ2-5; 7 nucleotides agree with TRBD2. In germline, CDR1 is SGHVS, CDR2 FNYEAQ. Trimming removed 2 bases from V and 2 bases from J; junction bases left unmatched: 5. The CDR3 spans 15 residues. CDR3 bases: TGTGCCAGCAGCTTAAGACTAGCCTCACAAGAGACCCAGTACTTC. This sequence encodes CASSLRLASQETQYF.

This sequence joins TRBV18 and TRBJ2-2; D may be TRBD1 (6 bases). Germline CDR1 is KGHSH and CDR2 is LQKENI. V dropped 6 bases and J dropped 0 bases, with 11 bases sitting between them. The CDR3 length is 15 residues. CDR3: CASSHRTANTGELFF. The CDR3 coding sequence is TGTGCCAGCTCGCATCGGACAGCGAACACCGGGGAGCTGTTTTTT. The entire variable domain, with the rest obtained from reference TRBV18 and TRBJ2-2, is as follows: NAGVMQNPRHLVRRRGQEARLRCSPMKGHSHVYWYRQLPEEGLKFMVYLQKENIIDESGMPKERFSAEFPKEGPSILRIQQVVRGDSAAYFCASSHRTANTGELFFGEGSRLTVL.

The J gene is TRBJ2-1, the V gene TRBV10-1; D perhaps matches TRBD2 (6 bases). Trimming removed 4 bases at V and 2 bases at J, with 15 bases between. There are 16 residues in the CDR3. Germline V gene lookup returns CDR1 WNHNN and CDR2 SYGVQD (reference sequence). This CDR3 is CASSGPSVGTYNEQFF. Here the CDR3 DNA reads TGCGCCAGCAGTGGGCCTAGCGTCGGCACCTACAATGAGCAGTTCTTC.

The gene calls are TRBV9 and TRBJ2-3; 7 bases are a match to TRBD1. J gave up 5 bases and V 7 bases, and 19 bases lay outside the gene matches. CDR3 length: 17 amino acids. From germline, CDR1 is SGDLS and CDR2 YYNGEE. The CDR3 loop reads CASGSPRTGEGRDTQYF. CDR3 bases: TGTGCCAGCGGGAGCCCCCGGACAGGTGAGGGGAGAGATACGCAGTATTTT.

This clonotype was picked up a small number of times. V usage is TRBV20-1 and J usage is TRBJ2-1; 9 positions match TRBD1. The CDR3 has 14 amino acids. From germline, CDR1 is DFQATT and CDR2 SNEGSKA (reference sequence). The J segment lost 6 bases and the V segment lost 6 bases, leaving 9 bases of the junction unmatched. This chain's CDR3 is CSAWEQGAGNEQFF. CDR3 bases: TGCAGTGCCTGGGAACAGGGGGCCGGCAATGAGCAGTTCTTC.

This clonotype showed up just a few times. This rearrangement joins TRBV10-2 to TRBJ1-2; D not certain. The CDR3 covers 11 residues. Trimming shortened V by 4 bases and J by 6 bases, and 6 bases separated the two germline ends. Germline assignment: CDR1 WSHSY and CDR2 SAAADI. CDR3 sequence: CASSGPDGYTF. DNA for the CDR3: TGCGCCAGCAGTGGTCCTGATGGCTACACCTTC.

This clonotype was seen only a few times. The chain is built from TRBV28 and TRBJ1-1; D uncertain. V lost 3 bases and J 10 bases, leaving 24 bases between the germline ends. This CDR3 contains 16 residues. CDR1 is MDHEN and CDR2 is SYDVKM in the germline V gene. CDR3 in amino acids: CASSFGDRYEIAGAFF. The CDR3 DNA sequence: TGTGCCAGCAGTTTTGGCGACCGCTACGAGATTGCTGGAGCTTTCTTT.

CDR3 DNA sequence: TGTGCCAGCAGCACAGGAGGGAGGACTGAAGCTTTCTTT. It codes for CASSTGGRTEAFF. The chain couples TRBV7-8 to TRBJ1-1, with a possible D match to TRBD1 (5 bases). Between the trimmed V and J ends, which lost 5 bases and 5 bases, there was a span of 12 bases. CDR1 is SGHVS, CDR2 FQNEAQ, per germline. This CDR3 comprises 13 residues.

The chain joins TRBV29-1 to TRBJ2-1; no clear D gene. This CDR3 region has 13 residues. V lost 3 bases, J lost 6 bases, and 12 bases lay in between. Germline V gives CDR1 SQVTM, CDR2 ANQGSEA. The CDR3 sequence: CSVDLSTINEQFF. The DNA for the CDR3 is TGCAGCGTTGATCTGTCTACCATCAATGAGCAGTTCTTC.

The CDR3 coding sequence is TGTGCCTGGGGGGACGGAATCTCCTACGAGCAGTACTTC. Protein: CAWGDGISYEQYF. The rearrangement joins TRBV30 to TRBJ2-7; D tentatively reads TRBD1 or TRBD2 (5 bases each). The CDR3 spans 13 residues. The ends were cut back, 5 bases at V and 0 bases at J, with 11 bases in the middle. Germline V gives CDR1 GTSNPN, CDR2 SVGIG (reference sequence).

The chain joins TRBV18 to TRBJ1-2; D perhaps matches TRBD1 (6 bases). V was clipped by 5 bases and J by 0 bases, with 10 bases between them. CDR3 length: 14 amino acids. Germline CDR1 KGHSH, CDR2 LQKENI. The CDR3 sequence: CASSKGEANYGYTF. CDR3 DNA sequence: TGTGCCAGCTCAAAGGGGGAAGCTAACTATGGCTACACCTTC.

The rearrangement uses TRBV7-9 and TRBJ1-2; a weak D match, TRBD1 (6 bases). From germline, CDR1 is SEHNR and CDR2 FQNEAQ (reference sequence). V was shortened by 5 bases and J by 4 bases, with 20 bases between the two germline ends. CDR3 length equals 16 residues. The CDR3 coding sequence is TGTGCCAGCAGCCCAATCACGGACAGACTACCCTATGGCTACACCTTC. Its translation: CASSPITDRLPYGYTF.

The CDR3 DNA follows: TGTGCCTGGAGTCTCACAGGGCGTGAAGCTTTCTTT. Translation gives CAWSLTGREAFF. The chain couples TRBV30 to TRBJ1-1; tentatively, D is TRBD1 (6 bases). V lost 2 bases and J lost 7, with 11 bases in between. Germline values: CDR1 GTSNPN, CDR2 SVGIG (reference sequence). This CDR3 contains 12 residues.

This clonotype was counted at least ten times. The V gene is TRBV29-1, the J gene TRBJ1-2; D not certain. In germline, CDR1 is SQVTM, CDR2 ANQGSEA. Trimming pared 4 bases from V and 7 bases from J, leaving 10 bases between. The CDR3 has 11 amino acids. CDR3 residues: CSVGGLGGYTF. The DNA for the CDR3 is TGCAGCGTTGGAGGGTTGGGTGGCTACACCTTC.

The table lists this clonotype with a few counts. V is TRBV10-3 and J is TRBJ2-7, with 13 nucleotides matching TRBD2. There are 13 residues in the CDR3. Germline CDR1 reads ENHRY; CDR2 reads SYGVKD. J lost 6 bases, V lost 8 bases, and 4 bases had no gene match. CDR3 in amino acids: CAIRGTSGVEQYV. The CDR3 DNA sequence: TGTGCCATCCGAGGGACTAGCGGGGTCGAGCAGTACGTC.

This clonotype was counted once. As DNA, the CDR3 is TGTGCCAGCGGGGTAGCGTTGACAGATACGCAGTATTTT. Its translation: CASGVALTDTQYF. The chain is built from TRBV7-2 and TRBJ2-3, with TRBD2 as a possible D gene (5 bases). With 8 bases removed from V and 3 bases from J, the gap between germline ends came to 12 bases. Germline V CDR1 and CDR2: SGHTA, FQGNSA. CDR3 length equals 13 residues.